These T cell receptor beta chains were read from a single sample in a study of cytomegalovirus exposure and HLA in healthy donors. TCRdb keeps only in-frame clones here, not all; method: immunoSEQ multiplex PCR. The sample records 150,000 to 200,000 clones, 81% being singletons. Sequencing input: PBMCs. The receptors were gathered from a woman between 18 and 30 years old in good health and CMV-seropositive. Both conserved end residues are part of each CDR3. The D gene is left open where the match is weak. Some rows have no size entry. The others give once, few or many, or a class for an expanded clone.

v_gene	abundance	j_gene	d_gene	CDR3nt	CDR3aa
TRBV9	.	TRBJ1-1	.	TGTGCCAGCAGCGTCTTAGGAGGCAGCGTCACTGAAGCTTTCTTT	CASSVLGGSVTEAFF
TRBV19	few	TRBJ1-4	.	TGTGCCAGTAATACAGGACAGCAGAATGAAAAACTGTTTTTT	CASNTGQQNEKLFF
TRBV21-1	once	TRBJ1-6	.	TGTGCCAGCAGCCCACCATCGGGACAGGGTCTTTTCGATTCACCCCTCCACTTT	CASSPPSGQGLFDSPLHF
TRBV5-4	few	TRBJ1-2	TRBD1	TGTGCCAGCAGCGCCAGGACAGGGGATAACTATGGCTACACCTTC	CASSARTGDNYGYTF
TRBV5-1	.	TRBJ1-5	.	TGCGCCAGCAGCTTGGCCTCGGGGAATCAGCCCCAGCATTTT	CASSLASGNQPQHF
TRBV9	.	TRBJ2-1	TRBD2	TGTGCCAGCAGCGTAGCCACGACTAGCTCAAGCTCCTACAATGAGCAGTTCTTC	CASSVATTSSSSYNEQFF
TRBV28	once	TRBJ1-5	TRBD1	TGTGCCAGCAGTGCGGACAGGGATTATAGCAATCAGCCCCAGCATTTT	CASSADRDYSNQPQHF
TRBV6-1	few	TRBJ1-2	.	TGTGCCAGCACCTCGTCACAGGGAAACTATGGCTACACCTTC	CASTSSQGNYGYTF
TRBV11-1	once	TRBJ2-1	TRBD1	TGTGCCAGCAGCTCTTACAGGGGGGTGTATGAGCAGTTCTTC	CASSSYRGVYEQFF
TRBV19	few	TRBJ1-6	.	TGTGCCACCCGACAGAGAATCAGCTCCTATAATTCACCCCTCCACTTT	CATRQRISSYNSPLHF
TRBV6-1	few	TRBJ2-3	TRBD2	TGTGCCAGCAGTGGGACTAGCGGGGGGGCAGATACGCAGTATTTT	CASSGTSGGADTQYF
TRBV10-3	.	TRBJ1-4	.	TGTGCCATCAGTGAGTCAATGGCGGGCTCAACTAATGAAAAACTGTTTTTT	CAISESMAGSTNEKLFF
TRBV7-6	.	TRBJ1-1	.	TGTGCCAGCAGCGAGCTGAGTCAAATAATTAACACTGAAGCTTTCTTT	CASSELSQIINTEAFF
TRBV11-2	few	TRBJ2-3	TRBD1	TGTGCCAGCAGCCCCGGGTGGGGACAGGGGAAGGGAAATACGCAGTATTTT	CASSPGWGQGKGNTQYF
TRBV18	.	TRBJ2-4	TRBD1	TGTGCCAGCTCGGCCCGGGACAGGTATTTCCGGGCCAAAAACATTCAGTACTTC	CASSARDRYFRAKNIQYF
TRBV7-2	.	TRBJ1-1	.	TGTGCCAGCAGCTTCGTTCGAGGGATGAACACTGAAGCTTTCTTT	CASSFVRGMNTEAFF
TRBV10-3	.	TRBJ1-3	.	TGTGCCATCAACAGGGTGAACTCTGGAAACACCATATATTTT	CAINRVNSGNTIYF
TRBV7-8	.	TRBJ2-3	TRBD2	TGTGCCAGCAGCTCCGGGACTAGCGAGTATTTT	CASSSGTSEYF
TRBV11-2	.	TRBJ1-4	.	TGTGCCAGCAGCCCCCGGGGGGGGGCAACTAATGAAAAACTGTTTTTT	CASSPRGGATNEKLFF
TRBV19	.	TRBJ2-6	.	TGTGCCAGTATTAAACACCAGGGGACGGATAACTCTGGGGCCAACGTCCTGACTTTC	CASIKHQGTDNSGANVLTF
TRBV4-2	.	TRBJ1-3	.	TGTGCCAGCAGCCGGACGTCCGGAGACGGGAGATCTGGAAACACCATATATTTT	CASSRTSGDGRSGNTIYF
TRBV9	.	TRBJ2-7	.	TGTGCCAGCAGCGTAGCCCCCTCCCTTTTAGAGGGTGAGCAGTACTTC	CASSVAPSLLEGEQYF
TRBV5-1	.	TRBJ1-2	.	TGCGCCAGCAGCTCAAACCCAGCCGACATGAACTATGGCTACACCTTC	CASSSNPADMNYGYTF
TRBV7-2	.	TRBJ2-6	.	TGTGCCAGCAGCTTCGACAGCTCTGGGGCCAACGGCCTGACTTTC	CASSFDSSGANGLTF
TRBV18	.	TRBJ2-5	.	TGTGCCAGCTCACCACCGTCCGGTCTCCCAGAGACCCAGTACTTC	CASSPPSGLPETQYF